The 28 T cell receptor beta chains reported below all come from one sample, sequenced in a study of identical twins. TCRdb re-analysed the 5' RACE reads in MiXCR, keeping a single row per CDR3 protein. The repertoire holds nearly 900,000 distinct CDR3 sequences, with roughly an eighth as singletons. These records were also assigned to another study, of yellow fever vaccine responses in identical twins.

The specimen sequenced was PBMCs. The receptors originated from a woman aged 18-35 years in good health.

There are a few counts of this clonotype. The chain has TRBV10-3 and TRBJ2-7, with 11 bases matching TRBD1. Unmatched junction bases numbered 3, after V lost 4 bases and J lost 4 bases. CDR1 and CDR2 from the germline V gene are ENHRY and SYGVKD. The CDR3 covers 14 residues. The CDR3 region is CAISAGQGVYEQYV. The CDR3 bases are TGTGCCATCAGTGCGGGACAGGGGGTATACGAGCAGTACGTC.

This sequence joins TRBV29-1 and TRBJ2-5; the match to TRBD2 covers 7 bases. The CDR3 runs 12 residues. Germline assignment: CDR1 SQVTM and CDR2 ANQGSEA. V was clipped by 5 bases and J by 7 bases; unmatched bases: 7. CDR3 nucleotides: TGCAGCGTTAAGACTAGCTTAGGGACCCAGTACTTC. This encodes CSVKTSLGTQYF.

This clonotype was counted a few times. The genes are TRBV27 and TRBJ2-7; TRBD2 matches 9 bases. CDR3 length: 16 amino acids. V gave up 5 bases and J gave up 4 bases; unmatched junction bases: 12. Germline assignment: CDR1 MNHEY and CDR2 SMNVEV (reference sequence). CDR3 region: CASSPVFSSGNYEQYF. The CDR3 DNA reads TGTGCCAGCAGTCCAGTGTTTTCTAGCGGGAATTACGAGCAGTACTTC.

This clonotype was counted a few times. The chain links TRBV20-1 to TRBJ1-1, with D unresolved. The ends were cut back, 1 base at V and 1 base at J, with 7 bases in the middle. The CDR3 is 13 residues long. Germline lookup yields CDR1 DFQATT and CDR2 SNEGSKA (reference sequence). CDR3 bases: TGCAGTGCTAGAGGGTCGCGGAACACTGAAGCTTTCTTT. Protein sequence: CSARGSRNTEAFF.

This clonotype has a handful of counts. The chain recombines TRBV10-2 with TRBJ2-5, with D perhaps TRBD1 (5 bases). Germline CDR1 and CDR2: WSHSY and SAAADI. The CDR3 spans 14 residues. Trimming removed 3 bases at V and 5 bases at J, with 13 bases between. The CDR3 is CASSDEWGLETQYF. For the CDR3, the DNA is TGCGCCAGCAGTGATGAGTGGGGCTTGGAGACCCAGTACTTC.

This clonotype was counted only a few times. J is TRBJ2-1 and V is TRBV10-3; TRBD2 is a possible D gene (6 bases). Germline V lookup: CDR1 ENHRY, CDR2 SYGVKD. V dropped 2 bases and J dropped 9 bases, with 17 bases sitting between them. This CDR3 contains 15 residues. The CDR3 nucleotides are TGTGCCATCAGTGAGAGGGAGGCGGGACTCGGTGAGCAGTTCTTC. This gives the protein CAISEREAGLGEQFF.

This clonotype was observed a handful of times. V usage is TRBV12-3 or TRBV12-4 and J usage is TRBJ1-2; a possible D gene is TRBD1 (6 bases). Trimming pared 6 bases from V and 3 bases from J, leaving 11 bases between. The CDR3 is 13 amino acids. Written as DNA, the CDR3 is TGTGCCAGCAGCCTGGACAGATACTATGGCTACACCTTC. It specifies CASSLDRYYGYTF.

Ten or more counts support this clonotype. The CDR3 loop reads CATYSPGLARSEQYF. The CDR3 nucleotides read TGTGCCACCTATTCACCGGGACTAGCGAGAAGCGAGCAGTACTTC. The V gene is TRBV10-3, the J gene TRBJ2-7; 10 bases fit TRBD2. Germline CDR1 ENHRY, CDR2 SYGVKD. J was trimmed by 6 bases and V by 10 bases; bases with no gene match: 15. The CDR3 extends over 15 amino acids.

This chain connects TRBV27 to TRBJ2-7; 7 positions match TRBD1. Trimming took 6 bases from V and 0 from J; bases not matched to a gene: 5. The CDR3 has 14 residues. Per the germline V gene, CDR1 is MNHEY and CDR2 is SMNVEV (reference sequence). The CDR3, as DNA: TGTGCCAGCAGACCGAGGGACAGCTCCTACGAGCAGTACTTC. This encodes CASRPRDSSYEQYF.

The table lists this clonotype with a few counts. The chain is built from TRBV5-6 and TRBJ2-1; the D is unclear. The V and J ends lost 1 base and 9 bases respectively, with 11 bases between them. CDR3 length: 13 residues. CDR1 and CDR2 (germline): SGHDT, YYEEEE. This CDR3 is CASSLSLGSEQFF. For the CDR3, the DNA is TGTGCCAGCAGCTTGTCTCTGGGTAGTGAGCAGTTCTTC. The full variable domain, rest sourced from reference TRBV5-6 and TRBJ2-1, is DAGVTQSPTHLIKTRGQQVTLRCSPKSGHDTVSWYQQALGQGPQFIFQYYEEEERQRGNFPDRFSGHQFPNYSSELNVNALLLGDSALYLCASSLSLGSEQFFGPGTRLTVL.

The chain recombines TRBV5-4 with TRBJ2-2; D is possibly TRBD1 (5 bases). The CDR3 loop spans 17 amino acids. Deletions cut 0 bases from V and 4 bases from J, with 16 bases between. Germline V CDR1 and CDR2: SGHNT, YYREEE (reference sequence). CDR3 DNA: TGTGCCAGCAGCTTGGCTCTAGGGGCCAAGGGCACCGGGGAGCTGTTTTTT. This gives the protein CASSLALGAKGTGELFF. Filled out from reference TRBV5-4 and TRBJ2-2, the complete variable domain reads ETGVTQSPTHLIKTRGQQVTLRCSSQSGHNTVSWYQQALGQGPQFIFQYYREEENGRGNFPPRFSGLQFPNYSSELNVNALELDDSALYLCASSLALGAKGTGELFFGEGSRLTVL.

The genes are TRBV24-1 and TRBJ2-1; TRBD2 matches 12 bases. Per germline, CDR1 KGHDR and CDR2 SFDVKD. The junction had 20 bases not matched to a gene; V was cut back by 4 bases and J by 8 bases. This CDR3 is built from 20 residues. CDR3 DNA sequence: TGTGCCACCAGTGACGCTAGCGGGAGGGCCGGAATATTTAAGGGAGATGAGCAGTTCTTC. This sequence encodes CATSDASGRAGIFKGDEQFF.

This clonotype was recorded a few times. The chain uses TRBV7-9 and TRBJ1-4; D ambiguous. V gave up 1 base and J gave up 8 bases, with 17 bases separating them. The CDR3 length is 16 residues. Germline lookup yields CDR1 SEHNR and CDR2 FQNEAQ (reference sequence). CDR3 sequence: CASSLVETIGGEKLFF. The CDR3 nucleotides are TGTGCCAGCAGCTTAGTGGAGACTATCGGCGGGGAAAAACTGTTTTTT.

This clonotype was seen ten or more times. An end of the junction differs from the germline gene, which may be a read error. The rearrangement joins TRBV12-3 or TRBV12-4 to TRBJ2-2, with D unresolved. The CDR3 contains 13 residues. The CDR3 is CASSLAYTGELFF. The CDR3 region has the DNA TGTGCCAGCAGTTTAGCGTACACTGGGGAGCTGTTTTTT.

This clonotype was seen more than once but under ten times. This chain connects TRBV19 to TRBJ2-2; possibly TRBD1 for D (5 bases). CDR1 is LNHDA and CDR2 is SQIVND in the germline V gene (reference sequence). The CDR3 is made up of 16 amino acids. V lost 5 bases and J 7 bases, leaving 20 bases between the germline ends. Here the CDR3 reads CASSPQTNDRIGELFF. In DNA form, the CDR3 reads TGTGCCAGTAGTCCCCAGACAAACGACAGAATCGGGGAGCTGTTTTTT.

There are many counts of this clonotype. The CDR3 sequence is CSVPGLDNEQFF. The CDR3, as DNA: TGCAGCGTCCCGGGACTAGACAATGAGCAGTTCTTC. V is TRBV29-1 and J is TRBJ2-1, with 8 bases identical to TRBD2. CDR1 and CDR2 from the germline V gene are SQVTM and ANQGSEA. V dropped 6 bases and J dropped 5; count of bases not matched to a gene: 3. The CDR3 has 12 residues.

CDR3 nucleotides: TGTGCCAGCAGCCTTAGAAAACAGCCGTATCAGCCCCAGCATTTT. Its translation: CASSLRKQPYQPQHF. The rearrangement joins TRBV28 to TRBJ1-5; D uncertain. Trimming removed 6 bases from V and 5 bases from J, with 17 bases in between. Germline CDR1 and CDR2: MDHEN and SYDVKM. The CDR3 runs to 15 residues.

The chain couples TRBV20-1 to TRBJ2-2; D perhaps matches TRBD2 (7 bases). The germline V and J ends were trimmed by 6 bases and 6 bases, with 23 bases remaining between them. This CDR3 comprises 16 residues. Germline V gives CDR1 DFQATT, CDR2 SNEGSKA (reference sequence). CDR3: CSAPAGGGRVAGELFF. DNA for the CDR3: TGCAGTGCCCCAGCCGGGGGCGGGAGAGTGGCCGGGGAGCTGTTTTTT.

The V call is TRBV7-9, the J call TRBJ2-2, with D unresolved. Germline V gene data show CDR1 as SEHNR and CDR2 as FQNEAQ (reference sequence). This CDR3 has 16 amino acids. V was shortened by 3 bases and J by 0 bases, with 11 bases between the two germline ends. In nucleotides, the CDR3 is TGTGCCAGCAGCTTTAGGCAGACCGCGAACACCGGGGAGCTGTTTTTT. Residues: CASSFRQTANTGELFF.

This clonotype came up a few times. The J gene is TRBJ2-7, the V gene TRBV5-1; no clear D. Per germline, CDR1 SGHRS and CDR2 YFSETQ. V lost 4 bases to trimming and J lost 7 bases, with 18 bases between them. CDR3 length: 14 residues. The chain's CDR3 is CASSPPGPMGEQYF. DNA for the CDR3: TGCGCCAGCAGCCCCCCCGGGCCTATGGGGGAGCAGTACTTC. The whole variable domain, remainder taken from reference TRBV5-1 and TRBJ2-7, is KAGVTQTPRYLIKTRGQQVTLSCSPISGHRSVSWYQQTPGQGLQFLFEYFSETQRNKGNFPGRFSGRQFSNSRSEMNVSTLELGDSALYLCASSPPGPMGEQYFGPGTRLTVT.

This chain uses TRBV10-1 with TRBJ1-6, with unresolved D. The CDR3 extends over 13 amino acids. Trimming took off 4 bases at V and 8 bases at J, with 9 bases between the two ends. CDR1 WNHNN and CDR2 SYGVQD come from the germline V gene (reference sequence). The CDR3 spells CASSAQRYSPLHF. The CDR3 DNA reads TGCGCCAGCAGTGCGCAGAGATATTCACCCCTCCACTTT.

This clonotype was seen only a few times. The J gene is TRBJ2-7, the V gene TRBV12-3 or TRBV12-4, with 10 positions matching TRBD2. The CDR3 length is 15 residues. V gave up 3 bases and J gave up 4 bases; unmatched junction bases: 6. CDR3: CASSLKLAGSYEQYF. DNA for the CDR3: TGTGCCAGCAGTTTGAAACTAGCGGGATCATACGAGCAGTACTTC.

The V and J genes are TRBV4-1 and TRBJ2-2; 13 nucleotides match TRBD2. Per germline, CDR1 MGHRA and CDR2 YSYEKL. This CDR3 is built from 18 residues. V lost 2 bases, J lost 4 bases, and 7 bases stayed unmatched. CDR3 sequence: CASSQSGLAGAGTGELFF. DNA of the CDR3: TGCGCCAGCAGCCAATCCGGACTAGCGGGAGCGGGCACCGGGGAGCTGTTTTTT.

The chain joins TRBV13 to TRBJ1-1; D is ambiguous. The CDR3 runs 13 residues. CDR1 and CDR2 (germline): PRHDT, FYEKMQ (reference sequence). The V and J ends lost 2 bases and 5 bases respectively, with 9 bases between them. The CDR3 nucleotides read TGTGCCAGCAGCTTAAATAGGCGTACTGAAGCTTTCTTT. This gives the protein CASSLNRRTEAFF. The variable domain in full, completed from reference TRBV13 and TRBJ1-1, reads AAGVIQSPRHLIKEKRETATLKCYPIPRHDTVYWYQQGPGQDPQFLISFYEKMQSDKGSIPDRFSAQQFSDYHSELNMSSLELGDSALYFCASSLNRRTEAFFGQGTRLTVV.

This clonotype was seen just once. A much larger clone lies a single base off, so this may be a read error. This chain links TRBV4-1 with TRBJ2-7, with D possibly being TRBD1 or TRBD2 (5 bases each). Germline V gene lookup returns CDR1 MGHRA and CDR2 YSYEKL. The CDR3 sequence is 14 residues long. CDR3 sequence (DNA): TGCGCCGGCAGCCGAGGGGTATCCCCCTACGAGCAGTACTTC. This gives the protein CAGSRGVSPYEQYF.

The V call is TRBV10-3, the J call TRBJ2-5; tentative D call: TRBD1 (6 bases). The CDR3 is made up of 13 amino acids. The germline V gene has CDR1 ENHRY and CDR2 SYGVKD. Deletions cut 6 bases from V and 1 base from J, with 9 bases between. The CDR3 nucleotides are TGTGCCATCAGGGGGGACACCCAAGAGACCCAGTACTTC. Its translation is CAIRGDTQETQYF.

In this sample, this clonotype turned up many times. The rearrangement joins TRBV4-2 to TRBJ1-1; D call uncertain. The CDR3 has 14 residues. The germline gives CDR1 LGHNA, CDR2 YNFKEQ. V was trimmed by 1 base and J by 5 bases, leaving 11 bases between them. This chain's CDR3 is CASSQGLEITEAFF. The CDR3 bases are TGTGCCAGCAGCCAAGGGCTTGAGATAACTGAAGCTTTCTTT.

The V and J genes are TRBV29-1 and TRBJ2-3, with 11 bases fitting TRBD2. The V gene end was trimmed by 7 bases and the J gene end by 2 bases; junction bases not matched to a gene: 11. The CDR3 loop spans 16 amino acids. Germline lookup yields CDR1 SQVTM and CDR2 ANQGSEA. DNA for the CDR3: TGCAGCGCGCTAAGGGGACTAGCGGATCACACAGATACGCAGTATTTT. It encodes CSALRGLADHTDTQYF.